The 29 T cell receptor beta chains reported below all come from one sample, sequenced in a study of identifying expanded T cells in peripheral blood. Data came from immunoSEQ multiplex PCR; TCRdb stores just in-frame clones and leaves some out. The table has over 80,000 clones, approximately 86% seen once. The sample comprised blood. These receptor sequences come from a person aged 18-69 years in good health.

The chain joins TRBV18 to TRBJ1-1, with D unresolved. From germline, CDR1 is KGHSH and CDR2 LQKENI. Trimming removed 2 bases from V and 5 bases from J, with 15 bases in between. The CDR3 has 15 residues. CDR3 protein: CASSPRIGGGTEAFF. The CDR3 nucleotides read TGTGCCAGCTCACCAAGAATCGGCGGAGGAACTGAAGCTTTCTTT.

This chain connects TRBV9 to TRBJ2-7, with D possibly TRBD1 on 6 matching bases. CDR1 is SGDLS, CDR2 YYNGEE, per germline. This CDR3 comprises 15 residues. Trimming removed 0 bases from V and 2 bases from J, with 12 bases in between. CDR3 coding DNA: TGTGCCAGCAGCGTAGGGGGACAACCGCCCTACGAGCAGTACTTC. Protein product: CASSVGGQPPYEQYF.

The chain has TRBV7-6 and TRBJ2-2, with 9 bases matching TRBD1. The CDR3 runs to 14 residues. Germline V gives CDR1 SGHVS, CDR2 FNYEAQ. J gave up 7 bases and V 4 bases, and 4 bases lay outside the gene matches. The CDR3 DNA follows: TGTGCCAGCAGCTCGGGACAGGGCCACGGGGAGCTGTTTTTT. Translating it yields CASSSGQGHGELFF.

The chain joins TRBV30 to TRBJ1-2; 7 bases fit TRBD1. The junction had 12 bases not matched to a gene; V was cut back by 8 bases and J by 6 bases. The germline V gene has CDR1 GTSNPN and CDR2 SVGIG (reference sequence). CDR3 length: 13 amino acids. CDR3 DNA: TGTGCCCTGAACAGGGGATGGGCGGATGGCTACACCTTC. It is translated as CALNRGWADGYTF.

V gene TRBV10-3 combines with J gene TRBJ2-3; D may match TRBD1 or TRBD2 (6 bases each). This CDR3 has 13 amino acids. Germline assignment: CDR1 ENHRY and CDR2 SYGVKD. The V end lost 11 bases, the J end lost 3 bases, and 15 bases lay between the germline ends. The CDR3 spells CASQGAGTDTQYF. DNA for the CDR3: TGTGCCTCACAGGGCGCGGGGACAGATACGCAGTATTTT.

CDR3 residues: CSVEIRAHEQYF. CDR3 sequence (DNA): TGCAGCGTTGAAATCAGGGCCCACGAGCAGTACTTC. The rearrangement uses TRBV29-1 and TRBJ2-7, with D tentatively TRBD1 (5 bases). The CDR3 contains 12 residues. V was cut by 2 bases and J by 5 bases, with 10 bases left in between. Germline loops: CDR1 SQVTM, CDR2 ANQGSEA.

This rearrangement joins TRBV6-5 to TRBJ1-1; maybe TRBD1 (6 bases). Trimming pared 0 bases from V and 3 bases from J, leaving 14 bases between. CDR3 size: 16 residues. Germline V gives CDR1 MNHEY, CDR2 SVGAGI. As DNA, the CDR3 is TGTGCCAGCAGTTACTCGAAACAGGGTTTGGACACTGAAGCTTTCTTT. The encoded protein is CASSYSKQGLDTEAFF.

This clone appeared once. The genes are TRBV11-3 and TRBJ2-1, with 11 positions matching TRBD2. After removal of 1 base from V and 4 bases from J, the junction contained 3 bases not matched to a gene. Germline lookup yields CDR1 SGHNT and CDR2 YENEEA. This CDR3 is 16 amino acids long. The CDR3 spells CASSLGASGGYNEQFF. DNA of the CDR3: TGTGCCAGCAGCTTAGGGGCTAGCGGGGGGTACAATGAGCAGTTCTTC.

The chain uses TRBV5-5 and TRBJ1-3; 7 nucleotides align to TRBD1. After removal of 4 bases from V and 4 bases from J, the junction contained 11 bases not matched to a gene. The CDR3 is 16 amino acids. Per germline, CDR1 SGHKS and CDR2 YYEKEE (reference sequence). CDR3: CASSPNPTGFGNTIYF. Written as DNA, the CDR3 is TGTGCCAGCAGCCCTAACCCGACAGGGTTCGGAAACACCATATATTTT.

The V and J genes are TRBV5-1 and TRBJ2-5, with TRBD2 as a possible D gene (6 bases). Germline values: CDR1 SGHRS, CDR2 YFSETQ. The CDR3 spans 13 residues. Trimming stripped 4 bases from V and 7 bases from J, with 14 bases between. The CDR3 spells CASSALLGGTQYF. CDR3 DNA sequence: TGCGCCAGCAGCGCCCTATTGGGGGGGACCCAGTACTTC.

V gene TRBV7-3 combines with J gene TRBJ2-3; D perhaps matches TRBD1 (5 bases). Germline V gene sequence: CDR1 SGHTA, CDR2 FQGTGA. The CDR3 is made up of 16 amino acids. Trimming took 5 bases from V and 6 from J, leaving 21 bases between them. CDR3 DNA sequence: TGTGCCAGCAGCCCCCAGGGCACCAACCCCGGTGATACGCAGTATTTT. This encodes CASSPQGTNPGDTQYF.

The rearrangement uses TRBV2 and TRBJ1-1, with TRBD1 as a possible D gene (5 bases). CDR1 is SNHLY and CDR2 is FYNNEI in the germline V gene. This CDR3 contains 14 residues. Trimming left V 3 bases short and J 9 bases short, with 17 bases between. In DNA, the CDR3 is TGTGCCAGCAGTGACACCCCTGGGCCAGGGAAAGCTTTCTTT. Protein product: CASSDTPGPGKAFF.

The chain is built from TRBV6-6 and TRBJ1-2, with D maybe TRBD1 (5 bases). Germline V gives CDR1 MNHNY, CDR2 SVGAGI (reference sequence). V lost 11 bases and J lost 7, with 17 bases in between. The CDR3 runs 12 residues. In nucleotides, the CDR3 is TGTGCCGGGAGCGACAGTTTTTTTGGCTACACCTTC. Its protein product is CAGSDSFFGYTF.

V is TRBV2 and J is TRBJ1-2; D is uncertain. CDR3 length equals 15 residues. V was cut by 7 bases and J by 0 bases, with 15 bases left in between. Germline values: CDR1 SNHLY, CDR2 FYNNEI. As DNA, the CDR3 is TGTGCCAGCACCCACCCCTGGAATACTAACTATGGCTACACCTTC. Its protein is CASTHPWNTNYGYTF.

CDR3 in amino acids: CASSPNKDSLNQPQHF. CDR3 bases: TGTGCCAGCTCACCAAATAAAGATAGTCTTAATCAGCCCCAGCATTTT. The rearrangement links TRBV18 to TRBJ1-5; D gene uncertain. CDR1 is KGHSH and CDR2 is LQKENI in the germline V gene. Trimming took 2 bases from V and 4 from J, leaving 15 bases between them. This CDR3 comprises 16 residues. Full variable domain (rest looked up from reference TRBV18 and TRBJ1-5): NAGVMQNPRHLVRRRGQEARLRCSPMKGHSHVYWYRQLPEEGLKFMVYLQKENIIDESGMPKERFSAEFPKEGPSILRIQQVVRGDSAAYFCASSPNKDSLNQPQHFGDGTRLSIL.

This clone was detected once. This chain uses TRBV29-1 with TRBJ2-7, with 9 bases that match TRBD1. Germline CDR1 SQVTM, CDR2 ANQGSEA. V gave up 4 bases and J gave up 3 bases; unmatched junction bases: 7. The CDR3 is 14 amino acids. The CDR3 coding sequence is TGCAGCGTTGGAGTCGGGACAGGGAACTACGAGCAGTACTTC. Translated, it gives CSVGVGTGNYEQYF.

The V and J genes are TRBV7-9 and TRBJ1-3; D unclear. Germline CDR1 and CDR2: SEHNR and FQNEAQ (reference sequence). V was trimmed by 5 bases and J by 1 base, leaving 12 bases between them. CDR3 length: 15 residues. The CDR3 region is CASSPPRTSGNTIYF. CDR3 in DNA: TGTGCCAGCAGCCCCCCCCGGACGTCTGGAAACACCATATATTTT.

The chain uses TRBV19 and TRBJ2-7; 7 nucleotides align to TRBD2. The length of the CDR3 is 16 residues. CDR1 is LNHDA and CDR2 is SQIVND in the germline V gene (reference sequence). V shed 3 bases, J shed 3 bases, and the junction held 11 bases outside the gene matches. The CDR3 protein is CASSIPGGTQFYEQYF. The CDR3 DNA reads TGTGCCAGTAGTATCCCCGGGGGGACCCAATTCTACGAGCAGTACTTC.

Here the CDR3 reads CSAVPLDRREYGYTF. The CDR3 bases are TGCAGCGCCGTACCCCTGGACAGGAGGGAATATGGCTACACCTTC. The J gene is TRBJ1-2, the V gene TRBV29-1; 7 bases match TRBD1. The V and J ends lost 7 bases and 5 bases, in that order; junction bases with no gene match: 16. Germline CDR1 reads SQVTM; CDR2 reads ANQGSEA. The CDR3 consists of 15 residues.

V usage is TRBV19 and J usage is TRBJ1-5; 8 bases line up with TRBD1. Per germline, CDR1 LNHDA and CDR2 SQIVND (reference sequence). This CDR3 has 13 amino acids. The J segment lost 8 bases and the V segment lost 4 bases, leaving 4 bases of the junction unmatched. The CDR3 region is CASSRQGSEPQHF. In nucleotides, the CDR3 is TGTGCCAGTAGTAGACAGGGGTCGGAGCCCCAGCATTTT.

This sequence joins TRBV7-9 and TRBJ1-5; the D gene is possibly TRBD1 (6 bases). The CDR3 covers 17 residues. The germline CDR1 and CDR2 sequences are SEHNR and FQNEAQ (reference sequence). Trimming stripped 0 bases from V and 1 base from J, with 13 bases between. This CDR3 is CASSLAQGLWSNQPQHF. CDR3 DNA: TGTGCCAGCAGCTTAGCGCAGGGGTTATGGAGCAATCAGCCCCAGCATTTT.

The chain has TRBV7-7 and TRBJ2-3, with 7 positions matching TRBD1. The CDR3 runs 15 residues. Trimming at V came to 1 base and at J to 0 bases, leaving 1 base not matched to a gene. Germline CDR1 reads SSHAT; CDR2 reads FNYEAQ (reference sequence). The DNA of the CDR3 is TGTGCCAGCAGCTTAGGGGACAGCAGCACAGATACGCAGTATTTT. Its translation is CASSLGDSSTDTQYF.

Comment on this clone: This CDR3 is also generated by other DNA sequences in the sample. This chain uses TRBV19 with TRBJ1-5; 9 nucleotides agree with TRBD1. V lost 5 bases to trimming and J lost 2 bases; unmatched junction nucleotides: 1. This CDR3 is 14 amino acids long. Germline loops: CDR1 LNHDA, CDR2 SQIVND (reference sequence). Here the CDR3 reads CASSDRGGNQPQHF. CDR3 nucleotides: TGTGCCAGTAGTGACAGGGGGGGCAATCAGCCCCAGCATTTT.

The chain joins TRBV9 to TRBJ1-1, with no clear D. Per the germline V gene, CDR1 is SGDLS and CDR2 is YYNGEE. The CDR3 extends over 13 amino acids. The V gene lost 4 bases and the J gene lost 0 bases, with 7 bases spanning the gap. The CDR3 DNA is TGTGCCAGCAGCCCCCACTTGAACACTGAAGCTTTCTTT. Amino acids: CASSPHLNTEAFF.

In this sample, this clone turned up many times. The rearrangement joins TRBV5-4 to TRBJ1-1; TRBD1 might be the D (6 bases). The CDR3 extends over 13 amino acids. Germline V gives CDR1 SGHNT, CDR2 YYREEE (reference sequence). The V gene lost 10 bases and the J gene lost 8 bases, with 21 bases spanning the gap. The chain's CDR3 is CASNLGGKREAFF. The CDR3 DNA sequence: TGTGCCTCTAACCTTGGGGGCAAGAGGGAAGCTTTCTTT.

With regard to this clone: One end of the junction is discordant with germline, which a read error may explain. The J gene is TRBJ2-7, the V gene TRBV7-9; tentatively, D is TRBD2 (5 bases). Germline lookup yields CDR1 SEHNR and CDR2 FQNEAQ (reference sequence). This CDR3 region has 13 residues. The CDR3 spells CASSLQTVQRPSF. The CDR3 DNA follows: TGTGCCAGCAGCCTCCAGACGGTCCAGCGGCCATCATTC. The full variable domain, completed using reference TRBV7-9 and TRBJ2-7, is DTGVSQNPRHKITKRGQNVTFRCDPISEHNRLYWYRQTLGQGPEFLTYFQNEAQLEKSRLLSDRFSAERPKGSFSTLEIQRTEQGDSAMYLCASSLQTVQRPSFGPGTRLTVT.

The chain employs TRBV2 and TRBJ1-1; 7 bases are shared with TRBD1. Germline values: CDR1 SNHLY, CDR2 FYNNEI. V gave up 8 bases and J gave up 1 base; unmatched junction bases: 4. The CDR3 extends over 13 amino acids. In DNA form, the CDR3 reads TGTGCCAGCGGGGGACAGCCGAACACTGAAGCTTTCTTT. Protein: CASGGQPNTEAFF.

This chain links TRBV5-6 with TRBJ2-1; possibly TRBD2 for D (5 bases). This CDR3 is 12 amino acids long. Germline CDR1 reads SGHDT; CDR2 reads YYEEEE. V was clipped by 4 bases and J by 4 bases, with 6 bases between them. The CDR3: CASSRGYNEQFF. The CDR3 DNA sequence: TGTGCCAGCAGCCGGGGTTACAATGAGCAGTTCTTC.

The V gene is TRBV6-6, the J gene TRBJ2-7, with D perhaps given as TRBD1 or TRBD2 (5 bases each). CDR1 MNHNY and CDR2 SVGAGI come from the germline V gene (reference sequence). The CDR3 totals 14 residues. Trimming stripped 0 bases from V and 3 bases from J, with 9 bases between. The CDR3 region is CASSYSRGGYEQYF. In nucleotides, the CDR3 is TGTGCCAGCAGTTACTCGAGGGGCGGCTACGAGCAGTACTTC.